This entry lists 19 T cell receptor beta chains sequenced from one sample in a study of shared clonotypes between healthy human individuals (dated by TCRdb to between 2020 and 2021). Library preparation used the immunoSEQ multiplex PCR assay. The table was pulled from immuneACCESS by TCRdb, which kept in-frame rearrangements only. Such tables lose some clones; where checked, under half of the loss comes from unresolved V genes, and the rest has no known cause. Counted in this sample were roughly 640,000 clones; over 65% of them appeared once. Over 1.5% of the sample belongs to the ten largest clones. The sequenced sample was memory CD4+ T cells sorted from blood. The cell subset or site label here, explained by the study, means: CD45RA-negative fraction. The receptors stem from a woman aged 25-40 years in good health.

V is TRBV27 and J is TRBJ1-4, with a possible D match to TRBD1 (5 bases). Trimming removed 2 bases at V and 4 bases at J, with 20 bases between. The CDR3 is 18 residues long. Germline CDR1 is MNHEY and CDR2 is SMNVEV (reference sequence). The CDR3 bases are TGTGCCAGCAGTTTACGGTCCCAGCCGACAGAGATTAATGAAAAACTGTTTTTT. Residues: CASSLRSQPTEINEKLFF.

V and J are TRBV30 and TRBJ2-1; D perhaps matches TRBD2 (5 bases). CDR1 is GTSNPN, CDR2 SVGIG, per germline (reference sequence). Trimming pared 4 bases from V and 5 bases from J, leaving 15 bases between. The CDR3 has 14 amino acids. CDR3 sequence (DNA): TGTGCCTGGAAGCCCGGGTGGGAGCACAATGAGCAGTTCTTC. It yields the protein CAWKPGWEHNEQFF.

The CDR3 loop reads CASNSRGTGEKLFF. CDR3 DNA: TGTGCCAGCAATTCGAGGGGGACTGGGGAAAAACTGTTTTTT. The V call is TRBV28, the J call TRBJ1-4; perhaps TRBD1 as D (6 bases). The CDR3 has 14 residues. The V end lost 7 bases, the J end lost 8 bases, and 17 bases lay between the germline ends. Per germline, CDR1 MDHEN and CDR2 SYDVKM. The full variable domain, completed using reference TRBV28 and TRBJ1-4, is DVKVTQSSRYLVKRTGEKVFLECVQDMDHENMFWYRQDPGLGLRLIYFSYDVKMKEKGDIPEGYSVSREKKERFSLILESASTNQTSMYLCASNSRGTGEKLFFGSGTQLSVL.

The rearrangement joins TRBV19 to TRBJ2-7, with D perhaps TRBD1 (6 bases). The CDR3 covers 13 residues. The V gene's germline CDR1 is LNHDA and CDR2 SQIVND (reference sequence). Deletions cut 4 bases from V and 10 bases from J, with 17 bases between. The CDR3 coding sequence is TGTGCCAGTAGTAAGCCAGGGGAACTAGTTCAGTACTTC. Encoded protein: CASSKPGELVQYF.

This clone was seen just once. The chain combines TRBV15 with TRBJ1-2, with D unresolved. The CDR3 consists of 14 residues. The ends were cut back, 0 bases at V and 3 bases at J, with 8 bases in the middle. Germline CDR1 LNHNV, CDR2 YYDKDF (reference sequence). This CDR3 reads CATSREQFYYGYTF. The CDR3 coding sequence is TGTGCCACCAGCAGAGAGCAGTTCTACTATGGCTACACCTTC.

This clone was detected only once. The CDR3 spells CASSSGSFNEKLFF. The CDR3 region has the DNA TGCGCCAGCAGCTCTGGGAGTTTTAATGAAAAACTGTTTTTT. The chain links TRBV5-1 to TRBJ1-4; D is ambiguous. This CDR3 region has 14 residues. Germline CDR1 reads SGHRS; CDR2 reads YFSETQ. The V end was cut by 3 bases, the J end by 4 bases, with 10 bases between.

The chain links TRBV6-6 to TRBJ2-3; D may be TRBD2 (6 bases). Germline V CDR1 and CDR2: MNHNY, SVGAGI (reference sequence). The CDR3 is 15 residues long. The germline V and J ends were trimmed by 5 bases and 2 bases, with 14 bases remaining between them. CDR3 sequence: CASSPGVADTDTQYF. CDR3 bases: TGTGCCAGCAGTCCCGGGGTAGCGGACACAGATACGCAGTATTTT.

The gene calls are TRBV2 and TRBJ2-1, with D perhaps matching TRBD2 (6 bases). The CDR3 runs to 15 residues. CDR1 SNHLY and CDR2 FYNNEI come from the germline V gene. V was pared by 7 bases and J by 5 bases, with 18 bases between. Written as DNA, the CDR3 is TGTGCCAGCACACCAAGGACCGGGAGAAACAATGAGCAGTTCTTC. It is translated as CASTPRTGRNNEQFF. The variable domain in full, completed from reference TRBV2 and TRBJ2-1, reads EPEVTQTPSHQVTQMGQEVILRCVPISNHLYFYWYRQILGQKVEFLVSFYNNEISEKSEIFDDQFSVERPDGSNFTLKIRSTKLEDSAMYFCASTPRTGRNNEQFFGPGTRLTVL.

The genes are TRBV29-1 and TRBJ2-1; D gene unclear. The germline CDR1 and CDR2 sequences are SQVTM and ANQGSEA. The length of the CDR3 is 12 residues. Trimming stripped 4 bases from V and 4 bases from J, with 8 bases between. The CDR3 nucleotides read TGCAGCGTTGCAGAAGCTTACAATGAGCAGTTCTTC. Translated, it gives CSVAEAYNEQFF.

Comments on this clone: Different DNA sequences within this sample yield the same CDR3. This chain links TRBV6-5 with TRBJ2-7, with TRBD1 matching over 7 bases. The trim removed 6 bases at V and 0 bases at J, leaving 2 bases unmatched. The germline CDR1 and CDR2 sequences are MNHEY and SVGAGI. CDR3 length equals 13 residues. The CDR3 spells CASRGTVSYEQYF. The CDR3, as DNA: TGTGCCAGCAGGGGGACAGTCTCCTACGAGCAGTACTTC.

This clone was picked up a small number of times. V usage is TRBV30 and J usage is TRBJ2-7, with 10 bases identical to TRBD2. V dropped 5 bases and J dropped 3; count of bases not matched to a gene: 4. Germline V gene data show CDR1 as GTSNPN and CDR2 as SVGIG (reference sequence). The CDR3 sequence is 13 residues long. CDR3: CAWASGSNYEQYF. The CDR3 region has the DNA TGTGCCTGGGCTAGCGGGAGTAACTACGAGCAGTACTTC. Full variable domain (missing parts from reference TRBV30 and TRBJ2-7): SQTIHQWPATLVQPVGSPLSLECTVEGTSNPNLYWYRQAAGRGLQLLFYSVGIGQISSEVPQNLSASRPQDRQFILSSKKLLLSDSGFYLCAWASGSNYEQYFGPGTRLTVT.

The chain recombines TRBV6-1 with TRBJ2-7; D ambiguous. The CDR3 consists of 14 residues. CDR1 MNHNS and CDR2 SASEGT come from the germline V gene. The V end lost 1 base, the J end lost 1 base, and 8 bases lay between the germline ends. CDR3 nucleotides: TGTGCCAGCAGTGAAGTTGGCAGGTCCTACGAGCAGTACTTC. Translated: CASSEVGRSYEQYF.

The chain is built from TRBV5-1 and TRBJ1-2; 8 bases line up with TRBD1. In germline, CDR1 is SGHRS, CDR2 YFSETQ. V lost 0 bases and J lost 7; bases outside the gene matches: 8. The CDR3 extends over 15 amino acids. CDR3 sequence reads: CASSLVWTGPAGYTF. CDR3 nucleotides: TGCGCCAGCAGCTTGGTTTGGACAGGGCCCGCTGGCTACACCTTC.

Regarding this clone: One base away lies a much larger clone, so this may be a sequencing read error. The chain uses TRBV5-1 and TRBJ2-5, with D tentatively TRBD2 (5 bases). The germline V and J ends were trimmed by 0 bases and 1 base, with 10 bases remaining between them. The germline gives CDR1 SGHRS, CDR2 YFSETQ. There are 15 residues in the CDR3. Here the CDR3 reads CASSLEAELQETQYF. The DNA of the CDR3 is TGCGCCAGCAGCTTGGAAGCGGAGCTCCAAGAGACCCAGTACTTC.

V gene TRBV11-2 combines with J gene TRBJ2-7; 9 positions agree with TRBD1. The CDR3 length is 14 residues. Germline CDR1 is SGHAT and CDR2 is FQNNGV. V shed 6 bases, J shed 2 bases, and the junction held 5 bases outside the gene matches. CDR3 nucleotide sequence: TGTGCCAGCAGGGACAGGGGAAGGACCTACGAGCAGTACTTC. This encodes CASRDRGRTYEQYF. The full variable domain, completed using reference TRBV11-2 and TRBJ2-7, is EAGVAQSPRYKIIEKRQSVAFWCNPISGHATLYWYQQILGQGPKLLIQFQNNGVVDDSQLPKDRFSAERLKGVDSTLKIQPAKLEDSAVYLCASRDRGRTYEQYFGPGTRLTVT.

The V gene is TRBV7-2, the J gene TRBJ1-5, with D perhaps TRBD1 (5 bases). This CDR3 is built from 14 residues. In germline, CDR1 is SGHTA, CDR2 FQGNSA. Trimming stripped 6 bases from V and 5 bases from J, with 14 bases between. The CDR3 nucleotides are TGTGCCAGCAGAGGGGCGAGAGGGGATCAGCCCCAGCATTTT. It encodes CASRGARGDQPQHF.

This chain links TRBV4-1 with TRBJ2-7; D possibly matches TRBD1 or TRBD2 (5 bases each). Looked up from germline, CDR1 is MGHRA and CDR2 is YSYEKL. Trimming removed 4 bases at V and 7 bases at J, with 20 bases between. The CDR3 is 15 residues long. In DNA, the CDR3 is TGCGCCAGCAGCCGCGCCAGGGACCCCAGCCGGGAGCAGTACTTC. Translated: CASSRARDPSREQYF.

The V and J genes are TRBV30 and TRBJ1-6; perhaps TRBD1 as D (5 bases). The V and J ends lost 3 bases and 4 bases respectively, with 19 bases between them. The germline CDR1 and CDR2 sequences are GTSNPN and SVGIG (reference sequence). The CDR3 is made up of 17 amino acids. DNA for the CDR3: TGTGCCTGGAGCGTTGGGGGTTTGGTGACATATAATTCACCCCTCCACTTT. It codes for CAWSVGGLVTYNSPLHF.

The DNA of the CDR3 is TGTGCCAGCAGCTTCCCGCCCGGGGAGCTGTTTTTT. The encoded protein is CASSFPPGELFF. The J gene is TRBJ2-2, the V gene TRBV7-2; D remains unclear. Germline lookup yields CDR1 SGHTA and CDR2 FQGNSA. V was clipped by 3 bases and J by 6 bases, with 5 bases between them. The CDR3 is 12 residues long.